This TCR beta chain was identified in a study of T cell responses to AZD1222 COVID-19 vaccine. This CDR3 is 12 amino acids long. Germline values: CDR1 MDHEN, CDR2 SYDVKM. V lost 6 bases and J lost 4, with 9 bases in between. The data were produced by immunoSEQ multiplex PCR, yet TCRdb's version contains in-frame clones alone and is incomplete. In the table there are fewer than 250,000 clones, roughly 91% of which are singletons. Note on this clone: The antigen remains unidentified.

Whole-study results and caveats: Most donors were white British and more were female, and clonal diversity was possibly underestimated. Spike-specific TCR breadth and depth were elevated following two AZD1222 doses. Nearly half of unique spike-specific TCRs reportedly avoided B.1.351 and B.1.1.7 mutated regions.

The chain links TRBV28 to TRBJ1-2, with a possible D match to TRBD1 (6 bases). The clonotype was recovered from an adult in good health. The source was peripheral blood, collected on day 0 of MenACWY control vaccination. The DNA of the CDR3 is TGTGCCAGCAGGCAAGGGGGCTATGGCTACACCTTC. Protein product: CASRQGGYGYTF.